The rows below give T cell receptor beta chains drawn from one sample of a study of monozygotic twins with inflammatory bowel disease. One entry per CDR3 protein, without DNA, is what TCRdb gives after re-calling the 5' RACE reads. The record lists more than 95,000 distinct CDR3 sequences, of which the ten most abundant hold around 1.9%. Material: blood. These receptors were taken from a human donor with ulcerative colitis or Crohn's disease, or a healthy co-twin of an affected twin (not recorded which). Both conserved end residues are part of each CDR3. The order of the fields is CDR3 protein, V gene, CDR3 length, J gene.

CASSQETRATNYGYTF	TRBV4-2	16	TRBJ1-2
CASSPIQLAGVVTGELFF	TRBV5-8	18	TRBJ2-2
CASSPLRNSPLHF	TRBV6-5	13	TRBJ1-6
CASSSANGRNLFF	TRBV18	13	TRBJ2-2
CASSSRGGSANEKLFF	TRBV7-2	16	TRBJ1-4
CASTPPVGYTF	TRBV7-9	11	TRBJ1-2
CASSLGLDYNEQFF	TRBV7-8	14	TRBJ2-1
CASSSTRGDYEQYF	TRBV5-1	14	TRBJ2-7
CASSFLNTGGLFF	TRBV12-3/TRBV12-4	13	TRBJ2-2
CASSLVGSGNEQYF	TRBV7-2	14	TRBJ2-7
CASSTSLETQYF	TRBV18	12	TRBJ2-5
CASSRAWGNNTEAFF	TRBV4-3	15	TRBJ1-1
CASSLAPQETQYF	TRBV5-1	13	TRBJ2-5
CASSLSGKYQETQYF	TRBV5-4	15	TRBJ2-5
CASSYRRSGSFF	TRBV6-2/TRBV6-3	12	TRBJ2-1
CASSYSGNQETQYF	TRBV6-5	14	TRBJ2-5
CASSPGQGLRETQYF	TRBV5-6	15	TRBJ2-5
CASSPLSGRAGELFF	TRBV11-2	15	TRBJ2-2
CASSYSVRKTNTEAFF	TRBV6-2/TRBV6-3	16	TRBJ1-1
CASSVPTSYEQYF	TRBV5-1	13	TRBJ2-7
CASSPRVSPYGYTF	TRBV7-9	14	TRBJ1-2
CAISVTGQAGEQYF	TRBV10-3	14	TRBJ2-7
CSVVAGGGNEQFF	TRBV29-1	13	TRBJ2-1
CASTKTSGETTGELFF	TRBV9	16	TRBJ2-2
CASSREYNQPQHF	TRBV7-2	13	TRBJ1-5
CASSLRQGKQYF	TRBV5-6	12	TRBJ2-7
CASRWRREGLGGTDTQYF	TRBV6-2/TRBV6-3	18	TRBJ2-3
CATSGGRGYTGELFF	TRBV24-1	15	TRBJ2-2
CSALFEFHEQYF	TRBV20-1	12	TRBJ2-7
CASSRTRVYGANVLTF	TRBV28	16	TRBJ2-6
CSARDLAGAGYNEQFF	TRBV20-1	16	TRBJ2-1
CASSFAGNRQPQHF	TRBV7-2	14	TRBJ1-5
CASSSGQLEAVYTF	TRBV5-1	14	TRBJ1-2
CASSDRDRIIHEQYF	TRBV28	15	TRBJ2-7
CASRKTDTQYF	TRBV3-1	11	TRBJ2-3
CASSSGQLISYEQYF	TRBV7-9	15	TRBJ2-7
CASSQQGPLQETQYF	TRBV3-1	15	TRBJ2-5
CASSLGSAGVIRADTQYF	TRBV28	18	TRBJ2-3
CASSYGSGRGGETQYF	TRBV6-5	16	TRBJ2-5
CASSTQSGGVEQYF	TRBV5-1	14	TRBJ2-7
CASRKKTGGSYNEQFF	TRBV7-2	16	TRBJ2-1
CARDRVRNTGELFF	TRBV30	14	TRBJ2-2
CASSEPRAWGGTGELFF	TRBV25-1	17	TRBJ2-2
CASSYRQGAISNQPQHF	TRBV23-1	17	TRBJ1-5
CASSLDPRAQYF	TRBV5-1	12	TRBJ2-3
CASSTGRTGTRQTQYF	TRBV7-7	16	TRBJ2-5
CSAREVETQYF	TRBV20-1	11	TRBJ2-5
CSARDRGTVAFLLGEQFF	TRBV20-1	18	TRBJ2-1
CASRIAGALGNEQFF	TRBV6-1	15	TRBJ2-1
CAWSASGRRYEQYF	TRBV30	14	TRBJ2-7
CASSLRGTGELFF	TRBV12-3/TRBV12-4	13	TRBJ2-2
CSQTGGWYNEQFF	TRBV20-1	13	TRBJ2-1
CACSRDSNQPQHF	TRBV30	13	TRBJ1-5
CAWNSPGGTQPQHF	TRBV30	14	TRBJ1-5